This T cell receptor (beta chain) was identified in a study of T cell repertoires in ileal Crohn's disease. TCRB immunosequencing input was roughly 530 nanograms of biopsy DNA per sample. Clones were read by immunoSEQ multiplex PCR, and TCRdb kept only the in-frame ones, dropping some. The repertoire includes approximately 13,000 clones, nearly 90% of them detected once, and 3% to 4.5% sits in the top ten. This clone was seen only a few times. Its antigen remains unknown. CDR1 is LNHDA and CDR2 is SQIVND in the germline V gene (reference sequence). Trimming stripped 8 bases from V and 10 bases from J, with 17 bases between. This CDR3 is 13 amino acids long. Notes on the study in general: All patients with clonality above 26.8% had endoscopic recurrence. Compared with non-smokers, active smokers at surgery showed more clonal expansions.

The receptor's source is an adult with Crohn's disease. The sample taken for sequencing was ileal tissue. The chain combines TRBV19 with TRBJ1-4; D perhaps matches TRBD1 (6 bases). DNA of the CDR3: TGTGCCAGTCTCCGGGGCCTAGGGGGAAAACTGTTTTTT. It translates to CASLRGLGGKLFF.